What follows are 18 T cell receptor beta chains derived from one specimen sequenced in a study of beta chain features in type 1 diabetes. Expressed TCRB transcripts were sequenced because the isolated RNA had all been reverse transcribed beforehand. This table comes from immunoSEQ multiplex PCR, and its TCRdb copy is limited to in-frame clones, with some not included. The data show about 340,000 clones, 7.5% to 9% seen once. The source material was central memory CD4+ T cells from blood. Every receptor here comes from a woman between 18 and 29 years old in good health.

This clone was seen more than once but under ten times. The chain combines TRBV28 with TRBJ1-2, with D uncertain. V lost 5 bases and J lost 8, with 9 bases in between. Germline values: CDR1 MDHEN, CDR2 SYDVKM. The CDR3 has 11 amino acids. CDR3 in amino acids: CASSVRRGYTF. CDR3 coding DNA: TGTGCCAGCAGTGTCCGCAGGGGCTACACCTTC.

The V and J genes are TRBV13 and TRBJ2-3, with TRBD2 matching 14 bases. The V gene end was trimmed by 4 bases and the J gene end by 1 base; junction bases not matched to a gene: 7. The length of the CDR3 is 18 residues. Germline CDR1 reads PRHDT; CDR2 reads FYEKMQ (reference sequence). The CDR3 bases are TGTGCCAGCAGCTGGGGACTAGCGGGAGTCACAGGCACAGATACGCAGTATTTT. Translation: CASSWGLAGVTGTDTQYF.

J is TRBJ2-3 and V is TRBV10-3; 9 bases line up with TRBD2. CDR3 length: 18 residues. With V trimmed by 2 bases and J by 1 base, 10 bases remained unmatched. Germline CDR1 ENHRY, CDR2 SYGVKD. Written as DNA, the CDR3 is TGTGCCATCAGTGAGACCGGGACTAGCAGTTATCGCACAGATACGCAGTATTTT. Amino acids: CAISETGTSSYRTDTQYF.

This clone was counted only a few times. The chain couples TRBV21-1 to TRBJ2-5. Matching the DNA end better, TRBJ2-7 makes the J call doubtful. TRBV21-1 is a pseudogene locus. The CDR3 sequence is 11 residues long. The CDR3 protein is CASRGRCEQYF. Written as DNA, the CDR3 is TGTGCCAGCAGGGGACGATGCGAGCAGTACTTC.

J is TRBJ2-1 and V is TRBV2; D may correspond to TRBD1 or TRBD2 (6 bases each). In germline, CDR1 is SNHLY, CDR2 FYNNEI. The CDR3 totals 16 residues. Trimming took 7 bases from V and 3 from J, leaving 19 bases between them. CDR3 loop: CASTPVWGAGYNEQFF. The CDR3 DNA reads TGTGCCAGCACCCCCGTGTGGGGGGCGGGCTACAATGAGCAGTTCTTC.

This clone came up a few times. The chain links TRBV7-8 to TRBJ1-3; TRBD1 might be the D (6 bases). V dropped 1 base and J dropped 4 bases, with 11 bases sitting between them. Germline CDR1 and CDR2: SGHVS and FQNEAQ. This CDR3 is built from 15 residues. CDR3 bases: TGTGCCAGCAGCTTAGGGGCAGGGGCCGGAAACACCATATATTTT. This encodes CASSLGAGAGNTIYF.

The table lists this clone with a few counts. CDR3 nucleotides: TGTGCCAGCAGCTTAGGAGGGATTAATGAAAAACTGTTTTTT. Amino acids: CASSLGGINEKLFF. The V call is TRBV7-9, the J call TRBJ1-4; the D is unclear. This CDR3 contains 14 residues. Germline loops: CDR1 SEHNR, CDR2 FQNEAQ (reference sequence). V was shortened by 1 base and J by 4 bases, with 7 bases between the two germline ends.

This sequence joins TRBV5-4 and TRBJ1-1; D gene uncertain. Trimming left V 5 bases short and J 1 base short, with 21 bases between. Per the germline V gene, CDR1 is SGHNT and CDR2 is YYREEE (reference sequence). The CDR3 sequence is 17 residues long. The CDR3 DNA follows: TGTGCCAGCAGACCCCACGGACGGTCTCGGGGGAACACTGAAGCTTTCTTT. Amino acid sequence: CASRPHGRSRGNTEAFF.

This clone was recorded a few times. The rearrangement joins TRBV28 to TRBJ1-4, with 11 bases that match TRBD1. Germline V gives CDR1 MDHEN, CDR2 SYDVKM. Losses at the gene ends were 8 bases for V and 5 bases for J; bases not matched to a gene: 10. This CDR3 is 16 amino acids long. The CDR3 region is CASSRWGQGGNEKLFF. CDR3 bases: TGTGCCAGCTCTCGGTGGGGACAGGGGGGGAATGAAAAACTGTTTTTT.

For this clone: This same CDR3 is encoded by further DNA sequences in the sample. The chain uses TRBV10-3 and TRBJ2-3; TRBD2 is a possible D gene (6 bases). CDR3 length: 14 residues. Germline values: CDR1 ENHRY, CDR2 SYGVKD. Trimming shortened V by 8 bases and J by 0 bases, and 12 bases separated the two germline ends. This chain's CDR3 is CAISGLASTDTQYF. For the CDR3, the DNA is TGTGCCATCTCGGGACTCGCTAGCACAGATACGCAGTATTTT.

This clone was counted many times. The J gene is TRBJ1-2, the V gene TRBV15, with TRBD1 matching 7 bases. CDR1 is LNHNV, CDR2 YYDKDF, per germline (reference sequence). CDR3 length: 15 amino acids. Germline trimming cut 0 bases from V and 7 bases from J; bases unmatched to any gene: 8. CDR3 sequence reads: CATSREMTGIGGYTF. In DNA, the CDR3 is TGTGCCACCAGCAGAGAGATGACAGGGATCGGTGGCTACACCTTC. The variable domain in full, completed from reference TRBV15 and TRBJ1-2, reads DAMVIQNPRYQVTQFGKPVTLSCSQTLNHNVMYWYQQKSSQAPKLLFHYYDKDFNNEADTPDNFQSRRPNTSFCFLDIRSPGLGDTAMYLCATSREMTGIGGYTFGSGTRLTVV.

The V and J genes are TRBV18 and TRBJ2-7, with 12 bases lining up with TRBD2. The J segment lost 3 bases and the V segment lost 1 base, leaving 4 bases of the junction unmatched. Germline lookup yields CDR1 KGHSH and CDR2 LQKENI. This CDR3 contains 16 residues. CDR3 nucleotides: TGTGCCAGCTCACCACTCCAACTAGCGGGAGGCTACGAGCAGTACTTC. Translation: CASSPLQLAGGYEQYF.

This clone has more than one count but fewer than ten. CDR3 sequence (DNA): TGTGCCATCAGCAGTAATCAGGGGATCGAGCAGTACTTC. Translation gives CAISSNQGIEQYF. This chain links TRBV6-5 with TRBJ2-7, with a weak D call TRBD1 (6 bases). Germline V gene data show CDR1 as MNHEY and CDR2 as SVGAGI. V shed 10 bases and J shed 6 bases, with 19 bases lying between them. The CDR3 runs to 13 residues.

This clone turned up a few times. The rearrangement uses TRBV19 and TRBJ2-1; 10 nucleotides match TRBD2. This CDR3 is 17 amino acids long. Germline V gene lookup returns CDR1 LNHDA and CDR2 SQIVND (reference sequence). The V and J ends lost 1 base and 4 bases, in that order; junction bases with no gene match: 7. The CDR3 reads CASSIVPSGSGYNEQFF. CDR3 bases: TGTGCCAGTAGTATAGTGCCTAGCGGGAGCGGTTACAATGAGCAGTTCTTC.

A few counts support this clone. The V and J genes are TRBV28 and TRBJ2-6; TRBD1 might be the D (5 bases). The CDR3 covers 16 residues. CDR1 is MDHEN, CDR2 SYDVKM, per germline. The V end was cut by 6 bases, the J end by 0 bases, with 12 bases between. The CDR3 DNA reads as TGTGCCAGCAGCCCGGGTCAGGGCTCTGGGGCCAACGTCCTGACTTTC. Translating gives CASSPGQGSGANVLTF.

V usage is TRBV4-1 and J usage is TRBJ2-5, with D unresolved. With the DNA end fitting TRBJ2-7 better, the J assignment may be wrong. The germline V gene has CDR1 MGHRA and CDR2 YSYEKL. The CDR3 is 14 amino acids. This chain's CDR3 is CASSQEVQDYEQYF. The DNA for the CDR3 is TGCGCCAGCAGCCAAGAGGTCCAGGACTACGAGCAGTACTTC.

The V call is TRBV19, the J call TRBJ1-5, with 7 bases fitting TRBD1. V was clipped by 7 bases and J by 5 bases; unmatched bases: 17. Germline CDR1 and CDR2: LNHDA and SQIVND (reference sequence). The CDR3 consists of 17 residues. CDR3 amino acids: CASTTPTGIPSYQPQHF. CDR3 DNA: TGTGCCAGTACCACCCCGACAGGGATCCCCTCCTATCAGCCCCAGCATTTT.

The chain is built from TRBV7-2 and TRBJ2-3, with TRBD2 identical over 7 bases. This CDR3 region has 16 residues. The trim removed 1 base at V and 5 bases at J, leaving 9 bases unmatched. Germline assignment: CDR1 SGHTA and CDR2 FQGNSA. CDR3 amino acids: CASSLGVGTGGDTQYF. The CDR3 nucleotides read TGTGCCAGCAGCTTAGGTGTGGGAACGGGAGGAGATACGCAGTATTTT.